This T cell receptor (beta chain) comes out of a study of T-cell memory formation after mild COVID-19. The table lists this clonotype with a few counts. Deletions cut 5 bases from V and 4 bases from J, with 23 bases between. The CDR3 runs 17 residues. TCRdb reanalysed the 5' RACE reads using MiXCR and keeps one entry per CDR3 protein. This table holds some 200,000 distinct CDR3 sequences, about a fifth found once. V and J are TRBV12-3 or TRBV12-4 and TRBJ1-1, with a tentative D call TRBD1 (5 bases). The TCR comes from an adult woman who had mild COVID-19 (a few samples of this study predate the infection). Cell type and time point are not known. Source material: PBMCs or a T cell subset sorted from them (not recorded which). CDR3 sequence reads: CASSPSGQGPLFTEAFF. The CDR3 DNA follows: TGTGCCAGCAGTCCTAGCGGGCAGGGTCCTCTGTTCACTGAAGCTTTCTTT.